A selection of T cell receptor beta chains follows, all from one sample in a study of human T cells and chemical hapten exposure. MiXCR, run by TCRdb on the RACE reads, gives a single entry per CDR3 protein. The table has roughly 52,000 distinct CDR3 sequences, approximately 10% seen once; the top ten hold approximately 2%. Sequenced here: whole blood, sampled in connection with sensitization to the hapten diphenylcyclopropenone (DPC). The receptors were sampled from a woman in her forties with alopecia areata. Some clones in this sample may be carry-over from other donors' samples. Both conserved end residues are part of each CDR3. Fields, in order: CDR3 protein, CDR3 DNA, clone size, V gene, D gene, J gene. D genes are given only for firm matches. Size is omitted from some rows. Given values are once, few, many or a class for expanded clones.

CDR3aa: CASSGGTRTGELFF
CDR3nt: TGTGCCAGCAGCGGTGGGACTAGAACCGGGGAGCTGTTTTTT
abundance: many
v_gene: TRBV7-6
d_gene: TRBD2
j_gene: TRBJ2-2

CDR3aa: CASSQGLNQPQHF
CDR3nt: TGTGCCAGCAGCCAAGGATTGAATCAGCCCCAGCATTTT
abundance: many
v_gene: TRBV3-1
d_gene: NA
j_gene: TRBJ1-5

CDR3aa: CASSETGMPPYGYTF
CDR3nt: TGCGCCAGCAGTGAAACAGGGATGCCACCCTATGGCTACACCTTC
abundance: few
v_gene: TRBV10-1
d_gene: NA
j_gene: TRBJ1-2

CDR3aa: CASTGTGWGSNTDTQYF
CDR3nt: TGTGCCAGCACCGGGACTGGATGGGGATCTAACACAGATACGCAGTATTTT
abundance: few
v_gene: TRBV2
d_gene: NA
j_gene: TRBJ2-3

CDR3aa: CSARAPMNYEQYF
CDR3nt: TGCAGTGCTAGAGCCCCTATGAACTACGAGCAGTACTTC
abundance: many
v_gene: TRBV20-1
d_gene: NA
j_gene: TRBJ2-7

CDR3aa: CASSAGGISTDTQYF
CDR3nt: TGTGCCAGCAGCGCCGGGGGGATTAGCACAGATACGCAGTATTTT
abundance: few
v_gene: TRBV9
d_gene: TRBD2
j_gene: TRBJ2-3

CDR3aa: CASSVGERNSYEQYF
CDR3nt: TGTGCCAGCAGCGTAGGTGAACGGAACTCCTACGAGCAGTACTTC
abundance: few
v_gene: TRBV9
d_gene: NA
j_gene: TRBJ2-7

CDR3aa: CASSSTGTGLSTDTQYF
CDR3nt: TGCGCCAGCAGCTCCACCGGGACAGGGCTTAGCACAGATACGCAGTATTTT
abundance: NA
v_gene: TRBV4-3
d_gene: TRBD1
j_gene: TRBJ2-3

CDR3aa: CASNGDGSYNEQFF
CDR3nt: TGTGCCAGCAACGGCGACGGATCCTACAATGAGCAGTTCTTC
abundance: many
v_gene: TRBV11-2
d_gene: NA
j_gene: TRBJ2-1

CDR3aa: CASSPLTSGGQGETQYF
CDR3nt: TGCGCCAGCAGCCCCCTGACTAGCGGGGGGCAGGGGGAGACCCAGTACTTC
abundance: NA
v_gene: TRBV4-3
d_gene: TRBD2
j_gene: TRBJ2-5

CDR3aa: CASSPLAGGSYEQYF
CDR3nt: TGTGCCAGCAGCCCGCTAGCGGGGGGGAGCTACGAGCAGTACTTC
abundance: NA
v_gene: TRBV28
d_gene: TRBD2
j_gene: TRBJ2-7

CDR3aa: CASSQGGVISYNEQFF
CDR3nt: TGTGCCAGCAGCCAAGGGGGGGTAATCTCCTACAATGAGCAGTTCTTC
abundance: once
v_gene: TRBV3-1
d_gene: NA
j_gene: TRBJ2-1

CDR3aa: CASSGGNGPNTEAFF
CDR3nt: TGTGCCAGCAGCGGTGGTAATGGACCGAACACTGAAGCTTTCTTT
abundance: many
v_gene: TRBV7-6
d_gene: NA
j_gene: TRBJ1-1

CDR3aa: CAWSPDGNQPQHF
CDR3nt: TGTGCCTGGAGTCCTGACGGCAATCAGCCCCAGCATTTT
abundance: many
v_gene: TRBV30
d_gene: NA
j_gene: TRBJ1-5

CDR3aa: CATKSTPSGEQFF
CDR3nt: TGCGCCACCAAATCGACTCCGTCGGGTGAGCAGTTCTTC
abundance: many
v_gene: TRBV5-1
d_gene: NA
j_gene: TRBJ2-1

CDR3aa: CASSLAGVEGETQYF
CDR3nt: TGTGCCAGCAGCTTAGCTGGCGTGGAGGGAGAGACCCAGTACTTC
abundance: many
v_gene: TRBV7-6
d_gene: NA
j_gene: TRBJ2-5

CDR3aa: CSVAQGAYEQYF
CDR3nt: TGCAGCGTTGCACAGGGGGCTTACGAGCAGTACTTC
abundance: many
v_gene: TRBV29-1
d_gene: TRBD1
j_gene: TRBJ2-7

CDR3aa: CSVGVGAEAFF
CDR3nt: TGCAGCGTGGGGGTCGGGGCTGAAGCTTTCTTT
abundance: NA
v_gene: TRBV29-1
d_gene: NA
j_gene: TRBJ1-1

CDR3aa: CASSLQGADTGELFF
CDR3nt: TGTGCCAGCAGCTTACAGGGGGCCGACACCGGGGAGCTGTTTTTT
abundance: NA
v_gene: TRBV11-2
d_gene: TRBD1
j_gene: TRBJ2-2

CDR3aa: CSVVPQKNTEAFF
CDR3nt: TGCAGCGTTGTACCACAGAAGAACACTGAAGCTTTCTTT
abundance: many
v_gene: TRBV29-1
d_gene: NA
j_gene: TRBJ1-1

CDR3aa: CASRGQGAGELFF
CDR3nt: TGTGCCAGCAGGGGACAGGGGGCCGGGGAGCTGTTTTTT
abundance: NA
v_gene: TRBV2
d_gene: TRBD1
j_gene: TRBJ2-2

CDR3aa: CASRPGYGANVLTF
CDR3nt: TGTGCCAGTAGACCAGGGTACGGGGCCAACGTCCTGACTTTC
abundance: many
v_gene: TRBV19
d_gene: NA
j_gene: TRBJ2-6

CDR3aa: CAISESGGQGTQYF
CDR3nt: TGTGCCATCAGTGAGTCCGGAGGGCAGGGGACCCAGTACTTC
abundance: NA
v_gene: TRBV10-3
d_gene: NA
j_gene: TRBJ2-5

CDR3aa: CASSLSGKNQPQHF
CDR3nt: TGTGCCAGCAGCTTGTCCGGCAAGAATCAGCCCCAGCATTTT
abundance: many
v_gene: TRBV5-5
d_gene: NA
j_gene: TRBJ1-5

CDR3aa: CSAIAGVGEQYF
CDR3nt: TGCAGTGCCATAGCGGGAGTGGGGGAGCAGTACTTC
abundance: many
v_gene: TRBV20-1
d_gene: TRBD2
j_gene: TRBJ2-7

CDR3aa: CSARATGGTEAFF
CDR3nt: TGCAGTGCTAGAGCTACAGGGGGCACTGAAGCTTTCTTT
abundance: NA
v_gene: TRBV20-1
d_gene: TRBD1
j_gene: TRBJ1-1

CDR3aa: CANSPSDREREQYF
CDR3nt: TGTGCCAACTCACCATCCGACAGGGAACGCGAGCAGTACTTC
abundance: once
v_gene: TRBV18
d_gene: TRBD1
j_gene: TRBJ2-7

CDR3aa: CASSLKGLDQPQHF
CDR3nt: TGTGCCAGCAGCTTGAAGGGGTTGGATCAGCCCCAGCATTTT
abundance: many
v_gene: TRBV5-6
d_gene: NA
j_gene: TRBJ1-5

CDR3aa: CSVGPGMASSYEQYF
CDR3nt: TGCAGCGTTGGGCCCGGGATGGCTAGCTCCTACGAGCAGTACTTC
abundance: NA
v_gene: TRBV29-1
d_gene: NA
j_gene: TRBJ2-7

CDR3aa: CASSYRNQNTEAFF
CDR3nt: TGTGCCAGCAGCTACCGCAACCAGAACACTGAAGCTTTCTTT
abundance: NA
v_gene: TRBV7-9
d_gene: NA
j_gene: TRBJ1-1

CDR3aa: CASSQVPSGANVLTF
CDR3nt: TGTGCCAGCAGCCAAGTACCGTCTGGGGCCAACGTCCTGACTTTC
abundance: few
v_gene: TRBV3-1
d_gene: NA
j_gene: TRBJ2-6

CDR3aa: CASSVGQGVNTEAFF
CDR3nt: TGTGCCAGCAGCGTAGGGCAGGGGGTGAACACTGAAGCTTTCTTT
abundance: few
v_gene: TRBV9
d_gene: TRBD1
j_gene: TRBJ1-1

CDR3aa: CASSWDSNTGELFF
CDR3nt: TGTGCCAGCAGTTGGGACAGTAACACCGGGGAGCTGTTTTTT
abundance: many
v_gene: TRBV27
d_gene: TRBD1
j_gene: TRBJ2-2

CDR3aa: CSAEGEGTEAFF
CDR3nt: TGCAGTGCTGAAGGGGAGGGCACTGAAGCTTTCTTT
abundance: many
v_gene: TRBV20-1
d_gene: NA
j_gene: TRBJ1-1

CDR3aa: CASSFTSVETQYF
CDR3nt: TGTGCCAGCAGCTTTACTAGCGTAGAGACCCAGTACTTC
abundance: many
v_gene: TRBV6-6
d_gene: TRBD2
j_gene: TRBJ2-5

CDR3aa: CASSLFPGEANTGELFF
CDR3nt: TGTGCCAGCAGCTTATTTCCGGGGGAGGCGAACACCGGGGAGCTGTTTTTT
abundance: NA
v_gene: TRBV7-8
d_gene: NA
j_gene: TRBJ2-2

CDR3aa: CSGGQGRADTQYF
CDR3nt: TGCAGCGGCGGACAGGGGAGGGCAGATACGCAGTATTTT
abundance: NA
v_gene: TRBV29-1
d_gene: TRBD1
j_gene: TRBJ2-3

CDR3aa: CASSSRLTGTGERAYNSPLHF
CDR3nt: TGTGCCAGCAGCTCACGCCTAACCGGGACAGGGGAAAGGGCCTATAATTCACCCCTCCACTTT
abundance: many
v_gene: TRBV7-9
d_gene: TRBD1
j_gene: TRBJ1-6

CDR3aa: CASSPLAGSPNEQFF
CDR3nt: TGTGCCAGCAGCCCACTAGCGGGCTCACCTAATGAGCAGTTCTTC
abundance: few
v_gene: TRBV9
d_gene: TRBD2
j_gene: TRBJ2-1

CDR3aa: CASSLDRVAEQYF
CDR3nt: TGTGCCAGCAGCTTGGACCGGGTAGCCGAGCAGTACTTC
abundance: many
v_gene: TRBV5-5
d_gene: NA
j_gene: TRBJ2-7

CDR3aa: CASSLDGDSGANVLTF
CDR3nt: TGTGCCAGCAGCTTAGATGGGGATTCCGGGGCCAACGTCCTGACTTTC
abundance: NA
v_gene: TRBV11-2
d_gene: NA
j_gene: TRBJ2-6

CDR3aa: CASSVDGTSYEQYF
CDR3nt: TGTGCCAGCAGCGTAGATGGGACGTCCTACGAGCAGTACTTC
abundance: few
v_gene: TRBV9
d_gene: NA
j_gene: TRBJ2-7

CDR3aa: CASSARNNQPQHF
CDR3nt: TGTGCCAGCAGCGCACGGAACAATCAGCCCCAGCATTTT
abundance: many
v_gene: TRBV7-6
d_gene: NA
j_gene: TRBJ1-5

CDR3aa: CASSPESRDRGRNEQFF
CDR3nt: TGCGCCAGCAGCCCTGAGAGTCGGGACAGGGGACGCAATGAGCAGTTCTTC
abundance: many
v_gene: TRBV4-3
d_gene: TRBD1
j_gene: TRBJ2-1

CDR3aa: CASSPTESSGNTIYF
CDR3nt: TGTGCCAGCTCACCGACGGAAAGCTCTGGAAACACCATATATTTT
abundance: many
v_gene: TRBV18
d_gene: NA
j_gene: TRBJ1-3